The 10 T cell receptor beta chains given below trace back to one sample, sequenced in a study of blood T cell repertoires in COVID-19. TCRdb keeps only in-frame clones here, not all; method: immunoSEQ multiplex PCR. The sample lists roughly 290,000 clones; just under 85% were seen once. The sequencing input was peripheral blood. The receptors come from a woman in her fifties or sixties with active or convalescent COVID-19.

The chain recombines TRBV28 with TRBJ1-1, with a possible D match to TRBD1 (5 bases). CDR1 and CDR2 from the germline V gene are MDHEN and SYDVKM. V gave up 2 bases and J gave up 3 bases, with 13 bases separating them. The CDR3 extends over 15 amino acids. The CDR3 bases are TGTGCCAGCAGTTTAGGGGGGGTTGGGGACACTGAAGCTTTCTTT. This codes for CASSLGGVGDTEAFF.

Regarding this clone: Its ends do not fully match the called genes, so a read error is possible. The rearrangement joins TRBV30 to TRBJ2-1, with 10 bases matching TRBD2. The CDR3 is 13 amino acids. The germline gives CDR1 GTSNPN, CDR2 SVGIG (reference sequence). CDR3 region: CAWSVSSGSRWVF. In DNA, the CDR3 is TGTGCCTGGAGTGTTTCTAGCGGGAGTAGGTGGGTCTTC.

The chain recombines TRBV7-8 with TRBJ2-5; 8 nucleotides line up with TRBD1. CDR3 length: 13 amino acids. Germline CDR1 is SGHVS and CDR2 is FQNEAQ. V dropped 3 bases and J dropped 5; count of bases not matched to a gene: 2. The DNA of the CDR3 is TGTGCCAGCAGCTTGACAGGGGAGGAGACCCAGTACTTC. It yields the protein CASSLTGEETQYF.

The chain has TRBV19 and TRBJ1-5, with 7 bases lining up with TRBD1. J lost 0 bases, V lost 3 bases, and 5 bases had no gene match. Germline V lookup: CDR1 LNHDA, CDR2 SQIVND (reference sequence). The CDR3 spans 16 residues. CDR3 nucleotide sequence: TGTGCCAGTAGTATTGATGGGACAGCTAGCAATCAGCCCCAGCATTTT. It yields the protein CASSIDGTASNQPQHF. Full variable domain (outside the CDR3, taken from reference TRBV19 and TRBJ1-5): DGGITQSPKYLFRKEGQNVTLSCEQNLNHDAMYWYRQDPGQGLRLIYYSQIVNDFQKGDIAEGYSVSREKKESFPLTVTSAQKNPTAFYLCASSIDGTASNQPQHFGDGTRLSIL.

The V call is TRBV2, the J call TRBJ2-7; 9 bases map to TRBD1. This CDR3 spans 14 amino acids. The germline V gene encodes CDR1 SNHLY and CDR2 FYNNEI. J lost 4 bases, V lost 7 bases, and 8 bases had no gene match. The CDR3 sequence is CASNWDRAVYEQYF. CDR3 DNA sequence: TGTGCCAGCAACTGGGACAGGGCCGTTTACGAGCAGTACTTC.

This clone was observed a handful of times. The CDR3 here is CATSEPAGGRDEQFF. The CDR3 bases are TGTGCCACCAGTGAGCCAGCGGGAGGGCGCGATGAGCAGTTCTTC. The chain has TRBV24-1 and TRBJ2-1; 10 positions match TRBD2. In germline, CDR1 is KGHDR, CDR2 SFDVKD. With V trimmed by 4 bases and J by 8 bases, 7 bases remained unmatched. This CDR3 comprises 15 residues.

The rearrangement uses TRBV5-1 and TRBJ1-6, with 8 positions matching TRBD1. V lost 0 bases to trimming and J lost 10 bases; unmatched junction nucleotides: 6. Germline CDR1 is SGHRS and CDR2 is YFSETQ. This CDR3 has 15 residues. The CDR3 here is CASSLDATGASPLHF. In DNA, the CDR3 is TGCGCCAGCAGCTTGGATGCGACAGGGGCCTCACCCCTCCACTTT.

A single count supports this clone. The J gene is TRBJ2-3, the V gene TRBV24-1, with 14 bases identical to TRBD2. Germline V lookup: CDR1 KGHDR, CDR2 SFDVKD. The CDR3 length is 16 residues. With 5 bases clipped from V and 3 bases from J, the junction kept 3 bases outside the gene matches. The CDR3: CATSVGLAGGTDTQYF. The DNA of the CDR3 is TGTGCCACCAGTGTTGGACTAGCGGGAGGAACAGATACGCAGTATTTT.

This clone was recorded once. The chain combines TRBV5-4 with TRBJ2-1, with 14 bases identical to TRBD2. CDR1 and CDR2 (germline): SGHNT, YYREEE (reference sequence). J lost 1 base, V lost 4 bases, and 10 bases had no gene match. The CDR3 length is 19 residues. The CDR3 loop reads CASSPTGTSGSGSYNEQFF. The DNA of the CDR3 is TGTGCCAGCAGCCCGACCGGGACTAGCGGGAGTGGTTCCTACAATGAGCAGTTCTTC.

This chain connects TRBV20-1 to TRBJ2-7, with D maybe TRBD1 (5 bases). Per the germline V gene, CDR1 is DFQATT and CDR2 is SNEGSKA (reference sequence). The CDR3 has 14 amino acids. V gave up 3 bases and J gave up 2 bases, with 14 bases separating them. The CDR3 region has the DNA TGCAGTGCTAGTGCGAGTCAGGGAACCTACGAGCAGTACTTC. Translation gives CSASASQGTYEQYF.